These T cell receptor beta chains were read from a single sample in a study of shared T cell receptors in the human thymus. Only in-frame clones appear in the TCRdb table, and some are missing; sequencing was by immunoSEQ multiplex PCR. The table lists hundreds of thousands of clones, more than 75% of them singletons, with 0.009% to 0.0095% in the top ten. These sequences were also reported in another study, on human thymus T cells.

Sequenced input: thymocytes. These receptors all come from a boy under two years old with a congenital heart defect. CDR3s include the opening cysteine and the closing phenylalanine or tryptophan. D genes are given only for firm matches. The listing skips clone size in some rows; elsewhere it reads once, few, many or a size class.

>.|TRBJ2-3|.|TRBV9
CASSVEQGSTDTQYF
TGTGCCAGCAGCGTAGAACAGGGTAGCACAGATACGCAGTATTTT
>.|TRBJ1-2|TRBD1|TRBV29-1
CSVVGTDRVEGYTF
TGCAGCGTTGTGGGGACCGACAGGGTCGAGGGCTACACCTTC
>.|TRBJ1-2|.|TRBV5-6
CASSSRTVAGYTF
TGTGCCAGCAGCTCTAGGACAGTCGCTGGCTACACCTTC
>.|TRBJ1-3|.|TRBV7-8
CASSLARGSGGIAGNTIYF
TGTGCCAGCAGCTTAGCGCGGGGGAGTGGGGGGATCGCTGGAAACACCATATATTTT
>few|TRBJ1-1|.|TRBV5-4
CASSLVGGGTEAFF
TGTGCCAGCAGCTTGGTAGGGGGGGGCACTGAAGCTTTCTTT
>.|TRBJ2-1|TRBD2|TRBV4-3
CASSHPSGGAVLSEQFF
TGCGCCAGCAGCCATCCTAGCGGGGGGGCTGTTTTAAGTGAGCAGTTCTTC
>.|TRBJ2-5|.|TRBV5-1
CASSFSIQAYQETQYF
TGCGCCAGCAGCTTCTCGATACAGGCATACCAAGAGACCCAGTACTTC
>.|TRBJ2-1|TRBD2|TRBV30
CAWSVSGRLHNEQFF
TGTGCCTGGAGTGTTAGCGGGAGGTTACACAATGAGCAGTTCTTC
>few|TRBJ1-1|TRBD1|TRBV28
CASSLPRTGNTEAFF
TGTGCCAGCAGTTTACCCCGGACAGGGAACACTGAAGCTTTCTTT
>.|TRBJ2-7|.|TRBV21-1
CASSNEGRSGQYF
TGTGCCAGCAGCAACGAAGGGAGAAGTGGGCAGTACTTC
>once|TRBJ2-1|TRBD2|TRBV12-5
CASGQTPGLVDGVEQFF
TGTGCTAGTGGTCAAACCCCGGGACTAGTTGACGGGGTTGAGCAGTTCTTC
>.|TRBJ2-4|.|TRBV4-2
CASSQAGVTKNIQYF
TGTGCCAGCAGCCAAGCGGGGGTCACCAAAAACATTCAGTACTTC
>.|TRBJ1-1|.|TRBV4-3
CASSSGVNTEAFF
TGCGCCAGCAGTTCAGGGGTTAACACTGAAGCTTTCTTT
>.|TRBJ2-1|TRBD1|TRBV29-1
CSGHRDSSYNEQFF
TGCAGCGGACACCGGGACAGCTCCTACAATGAGCAGTTCTTC
>.|TRBJ1-2|.|TRBV4-2
CASSQGVRGRGYTF
TGTGCCAGCAGCCAAGGTGTTCGGGGTCGGGGCTACACCTTC
>once|TRBJ1-5|.|TRBV27
CASSSQRGLGNQPQHF
TGTGCCAGCAGTTCACAGCGGGGATTGGGCAATCAGCCCCAGCATTTT
>.|TRBJ2-7|TRBD2|TRBV28
CASSRSGSLDEQYF
TGTGCCAGCAGCCGAAGCGGGAGTTTAGACGAGCAGTACTTC
>.|TRBJ2-7|.|TRBV2
CASDSPGQQVSYEQYF
TGTGCCAGCGATTCTCCGGGACAACAAGTTTCCTACGAGCAGTACTTC
>.|TRBJ1-2|TRBD1|TRBV5-1
CASSLANGQGDYGYTF
TGCGCCAGCAGCTTGGCCAATGGACAGGGGGACTATGGCTACACCTTC
>.|TRBJ1-1|.|TRBV10-3
CAIRAPGATEAFF
TGTGCCATCAGGGCCCCCGGAGCCACTGAAGCTTTCTTT
>.|TRBJ2-6|.|TRBV5-1
CASSLGGPGRGSSGANVLTF
TGCGCCAGCAGCTTGGGGGGGCCGGGCAGGGGAAGCTCTGGGGCCAACGTCCTGACTTTC
>.|TRBJ1-5|.|TRBV19
CASSCRDQPQHF
TGTGCCAGTAGTTGCCGGGATCAGCCCCAGCATTTT
>.|TRBJ1-2|TRBD1|TRBV28
CASSFLQGGFVYGYTF
TGTGCCAGCAGTTTCCTACAGGGGGGATTTGTCTATGGCTACACCTTC
>.|TRBJ2-1|TRBD2|TRBV25-1
CASSEFGGDLYNEQFF
TGTGCCAGCAGTGAATTCGGGGGGGACCTCTACAATGAGCAGTTCTTC
>.|TRBJ2-1|.|TRBV5-1
CASSQGTFNSYDEQFF
TGCGCCAGCAGCCAAGGGACTTTCAACTCTTACGATGAGCAGTTCTTC
>.|TRBJ1-1|TRBD1|TRBV30
CAWSAGQTVNTEAFF
TGTGCCTGGAGTGCGGGACAGACGGTGAACACTGAAGCTTTCTTT
>.|TRBJ2-7|.|TRBV5-1
CASSGIGFYEQYF
TGCGCCAGCTCAGGGATAGGTTTCTACGAGCAGTACTTC
>.|TRBJ1-1|TRBD1|TRBV9
CASSRWDRGREDKNTEAFF
TGTGCCAGCAGTCGGTGGGACAGGGGGCGCGAGGACAAGAACACTGAAGCTTTCTTT
>.|TRBJ1-4|.|TRBV7-9
CASSLVLLATNEKLFF
TGTGCCAGCAGCTTAGTCTTACTCGCAACTAATGAAAAACTGTTTTTT
>.|TRBJ1-4|TRBD1|TRBV6-5
CASSATGENEKLFF
TGTGCCAGCAGCGCGACAGGGGAAAATGAAAAACTGTTTTTT
>.|TRBJ2-1|TRBD2|TRBV9
CASSVLAGRYNEQFF
TGTGCCAGCAGCGTGCTAGCGGGAAGGTACAATGAGCAGTTCTTC
>.|TRBJ1-6|.|TRBV4-3
CASSQAFGTSSYNSPLHF
TGCGCCAGCAGCCAAGCTTTTGGTACGAGCTCCTATAATTCACCCCTCCACTTT
>.|TRBJ1-1|.|TRBV12-5
CASGLTPWGENTEAFF
TGTGCTAGTGGTTTGACCCCGTGGGGGGAGAACACTGAAGCTTTCTTT
>.|TRBJ2-1|.|TRBV30
CAWSGEGGILKRHQFF
TGTGCCTGGAGTGGGGAAGGAGGAATCCTTAAACGCCACCAGTTCTTC
>.|TRBJ1-1|.|TRBV29-1
CSAIKIGASTEAFF
TGCAGCGCAATTAAGATAGGGGCGAGCACTGAAGCTTTCTTT
>.|TRBJ2-3|TRBD2|TRBV5-1
CASRPGLASTDTQYF
TGCGCCAGCCGCCCTGGACTAGCTAGCACAGATACGCAGTATTTT
>.|TRBJ2-2|TRBD2|TRBV28
CASSDYQGLADNTGELFF
TGTGCCAGCAGCGACTACCAGGGACTAGCGGATAACACCGGGGAGCTGTTTTTT
>.|TRBJ2-1|.|TRBV9
CASSSRPEGEQFF
TGTGCCAGCAGCTCGCGGCCCGAGGGTGAGCAGTTCTTC
>once|TRBJ1-2|TRBD1|TRBV5-4
CASSSNRDRRLVNYGYTF
TGTGCCAGCAGCTCAAACCGGGACAGGAGACTCGTTAACTATGGCTACACCTTC
>.|TRBJ1-2|TRBD1|TRBV2
CASSDPTSGTGDGYTF
TGTGCCAGCAGTGACCCTACTTCCGGGACAGGGGATGGCTACACCTTC
>.|TRBJ1-2|.|TRBV7-3
CASSFEGGYGYTF
TGTGCCAGCAGCTTTGAGGGGGGGTATGGCTACACCTTC